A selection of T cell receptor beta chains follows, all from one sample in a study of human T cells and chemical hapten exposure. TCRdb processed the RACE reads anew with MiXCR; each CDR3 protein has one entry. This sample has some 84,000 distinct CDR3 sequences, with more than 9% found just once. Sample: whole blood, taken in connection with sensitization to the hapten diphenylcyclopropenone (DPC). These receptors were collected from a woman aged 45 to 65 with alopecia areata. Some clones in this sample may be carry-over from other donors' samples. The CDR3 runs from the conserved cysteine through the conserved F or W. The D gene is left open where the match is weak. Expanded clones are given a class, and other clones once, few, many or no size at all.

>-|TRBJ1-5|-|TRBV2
CASSNRQARNQPQHF
TGTGCCAGCAGTAATCGACAGGCCCGAAATCAGCCCCAGCATTTT
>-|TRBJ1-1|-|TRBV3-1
CASSHGQSKAFF
TGTGCCAGCAGCCATGGACAGTCAAAAGCTTTCTTT
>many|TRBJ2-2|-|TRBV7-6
CASSLAHGYANTGELFF
TGTGCCAGCAGCTTAGCCCACGGGTACGCGAACACCGGGGAGCTGTTTTTT
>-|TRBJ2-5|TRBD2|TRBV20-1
CSARPSGQETQYF
TGCAGTGCTAGACCTAGCGGGCAAGAGACCCAGTACTTC
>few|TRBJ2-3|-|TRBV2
CASKQDLSTDTQYF
TGTGCCAGCAAACAGGACTTAAGCACAGATACGCAGTATTTT
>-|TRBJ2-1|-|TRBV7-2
CASSLVQEQFF
TGTGCCAGCAGCTTAGTTCAGGAGCAGTTCTTC
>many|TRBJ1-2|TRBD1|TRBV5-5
CASSEARTGGAYYGYTF
TGTGCCAGCAGCGAAGCTAGGACAGGGGGCGCATATTATGGCTACACCTTC
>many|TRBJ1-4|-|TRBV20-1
CSAIPATGPEKLFF
TGCAGTGCTATTCCCGCAACTGGGCCGGAAAAACTGTTTTTT
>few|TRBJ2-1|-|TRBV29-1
CSAHRQSSYNEQFF
TGCAGCGCACACCGACAGTCCTCCTACAATGAGCAGTTCTTC
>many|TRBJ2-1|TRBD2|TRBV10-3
CAISILLAGGGNEQFF
TGTGCCATCAGTATACTACTAGCGGGAGGGGGCAATGAGCAGTTCTTC
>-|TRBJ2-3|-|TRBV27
CASSLSRPLDTQYF
TGTGCCAGCAGTTTATCGAGGCCCCTAGATACGCAGTATTTT
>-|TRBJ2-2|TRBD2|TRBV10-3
CAISEALAGGGTGELFF
TGTGCCATCAGTGAGGCGTTAGCGGGAGGAGGAACCGGGGAGCTGTTTTTT
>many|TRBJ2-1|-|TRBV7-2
CASSLGTHSYNEQFF
TGTGCCAGCAGCTTAGGTACCCACTCCTACAATGAGCAGTTCTTC
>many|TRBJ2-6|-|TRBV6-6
CASRKDSGANVLTF
TGTGCCAGCAGAAAGGACTCTGGGGCCAACGTCCTGACTTTC
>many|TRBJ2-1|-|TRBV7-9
CASSFPQRKSSYNEQFF
TGTGCCAGCAGCTTTCCGCAGCGGAAGAGCTCCTACAATGAGCAGTTCTTC
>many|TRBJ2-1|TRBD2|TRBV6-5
CASTASGTYNEQFF
TGTGCCAGCACCGCTAGCGGGACCTACAATGAGCAGTTCTTC
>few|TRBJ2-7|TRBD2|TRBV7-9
CASSFASSGSTEQYF
TGTGCCAGCAGCTTCGCCAGTAGCGGGAGTACCGAGCAGTACTTC
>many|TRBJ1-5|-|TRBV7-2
CASSLNGGGQPQHF
TGTGCCAGCAGCTTAAACGGGGGTGGTCAGCCCCAGCATTTT
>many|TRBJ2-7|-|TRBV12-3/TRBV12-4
CASSLKSAYEQYF
TGTGCCAGCAGTTTGAAGTCCGCCTACGAGCAGTACTTC
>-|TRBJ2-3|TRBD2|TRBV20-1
CSAQTSSITDTQYF
TGCAGTGCTCAGACTAGCTCTATAACAGATACGCAGTATTTT
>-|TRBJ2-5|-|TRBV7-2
CASSPGREQETQYF
TGTGCCAGCAGCCCCGGAAGGGAGCAAGAGACCCAGTACTTC
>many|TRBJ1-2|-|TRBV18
CASSPRQEGLYGYTF
TGTGCCAGCTCACCACGACAGGAAGGGCTCTATGGCTACACCTTC
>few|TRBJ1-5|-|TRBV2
CASRGNPTSNQPQHF
TGTGCCAGCAGAGGGAATCCTACTAGCAATCAGCCCCAGCATTTT
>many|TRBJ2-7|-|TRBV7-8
CASSPTPTHYEQYF
TGTGCCAGCAGCCCAACACCGACCCACTACGAGCAGTACTTC
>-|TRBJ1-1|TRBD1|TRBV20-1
CSAQGATTEAFF
TGCAGTGCCCAGGGGGCTACCACTGAAGCTTTCTTT
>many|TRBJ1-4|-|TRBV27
CASRTGYGDEKLFF
TGTGCCAGCAGGACAGGTTATGGGGATGAAAAACTGTTTTTT
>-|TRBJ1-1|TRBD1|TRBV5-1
CASSFETGGVGTEAFF
TGCGCCAGCAGCTTCGAGACAGGGGGCGTGGGCACTGAAGCTTTCTTT
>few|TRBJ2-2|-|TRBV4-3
CASSHQFTGELFF
TGCGCCAGCAGCCACCAATTCACCGGGGAGCTGTTTTTT
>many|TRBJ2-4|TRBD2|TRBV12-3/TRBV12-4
CASSSGLAGALAKNIQYF
TGTGCCAGCAGTTCCGGACTAGCGGGAGCTCTAGCCAAAAACATTCAGTACTTC
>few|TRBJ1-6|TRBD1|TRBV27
CASSSKLGQGAYSPLHF
TGTGCCAGCAGTAGTAAGCTTGGACAGGGGGCGTATTCACCCCTCCACTTT
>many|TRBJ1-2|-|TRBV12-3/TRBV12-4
CASSTTVLAGYTF
TGTGCCAGCAGCACTACAGTGTTAGCTGGCTACACCTTC
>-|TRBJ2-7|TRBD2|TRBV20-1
CSARAGSGGTYEQYF
TGCAGTGCTAGAGCAGGTAGCGGGGGGACCTACGAGCAGTACTTC
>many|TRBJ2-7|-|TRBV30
CAWSQGYEQYF
TGTGCCTGGAGCCAGGGGTACGAGCAGTACTTC
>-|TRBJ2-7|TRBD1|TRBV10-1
CASSATGGPTYEQYF
TGCGCCAGCAGTGCTACAGGGGGCCCTACCTACGAGCAGTACTTC
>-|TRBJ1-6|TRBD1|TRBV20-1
CSATRQGFGVSPLHF
TGCAGTGCTACGAGACAGGGCTTCGGGGTTTCACCCCTCCACTTT
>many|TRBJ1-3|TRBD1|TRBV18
CASSAQGPSSGNTIYF
TGTGCCAGCTCAGCACAGGGGCCTAGCTCTGGAAACACCATATATTTT
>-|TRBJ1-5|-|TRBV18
CASSTGTNQPQHF
TGTGCCAGCTCAACGGGAACCAATCAGCCCCAGCATTTT
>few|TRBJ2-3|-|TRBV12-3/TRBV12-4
CASSIRQARLTDTQYF
TGTGCCAGCAGTATTAGACAGGCCAGGCTCACAGATACGCAGTATTTT
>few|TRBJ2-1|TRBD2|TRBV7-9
CASSPGLAGSPAAYNEQFF
TGTGCCAGCAGCCCAGGACTAGCGGGCTCACCCGCGGCCTACAATGAGCAGTTCTTC
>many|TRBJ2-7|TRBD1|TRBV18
CASSNGQGARGGDYEQYF
TGTGCCAGCTCCAACGGACAGGGGGCGCGTGGCGGGGACTACGAGCAGTACTTC
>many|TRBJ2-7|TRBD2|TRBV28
CASSSAGRAKEEQYF
TGTGCCAGCAGTTCGGCCGGGAGGGCGAAGGAAGAGCAGTACTTC
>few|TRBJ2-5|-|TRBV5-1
CASSQIQETQYF
TGCGCCAGCAGCCAGATCCAAGAGACCCAGTACTTC
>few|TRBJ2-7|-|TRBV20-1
CSAGSKTGYYEQYF
TGCAGTGCTGGGAGCAAGACAGGATATTACGAGCAGTACTTC
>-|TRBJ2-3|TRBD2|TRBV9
CASSPGFVASGRSGTDTQYF
TGTGCCAGCAGCCCCGGGTTCGTGGCTAGCGGGAGGAGCGGCACAGATACGCAGTATTTT
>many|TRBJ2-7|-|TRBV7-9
CASSRIGQKTTYEQYF
TGTGCCAGCAGCCGCATCGGGCAGAAAACAACCTACGAGCAGTACTTC
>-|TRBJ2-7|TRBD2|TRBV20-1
CSAASLASGTHEQYF
TGCAGTGCCGCCTCCCTGGCTAGCGGGACACACGAGCAGTACTTC
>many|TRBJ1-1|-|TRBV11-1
CASSYEMGARTEAFF
TGTGCCAGCAGCTACGAGATGGGGGCACGGACTGAAGCTTTCTTT
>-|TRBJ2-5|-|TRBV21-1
CASCGRGETQYF
TGTGCCAGCTGCGGGAGGGGTGAGACCCAGTACTTC
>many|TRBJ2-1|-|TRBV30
CAWARLNEQFF
TGTGCCTGGGCCCGCCTAAATGAGCAGTTCTTC
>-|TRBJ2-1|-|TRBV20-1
CSARGGDYYNEQFF
TGCAGTGCTAGAGGGGGAGACTACTACAATGAGCAGTTCTTC
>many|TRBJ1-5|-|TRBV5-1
CASSLEGSHSNQPQHF
TGCGCCAGCAGCCTGGAGGGGAGTCATAGCAATCAGCCCCAGCATTTT
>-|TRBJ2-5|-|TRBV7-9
CASSLAGAGETQYF
TGTGCCAGCAGCTTAGCGGGAGCAGGCGAGACCCAGTACTTC
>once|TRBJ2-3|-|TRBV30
CAWRFWDTQYF
TGTGCCTGGAGGTTCTGGGATACGCAGTATTTT
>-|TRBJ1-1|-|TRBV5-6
CASSSSTRNTEAFF
TGTGCCAGCAGCTCCTCAACACGGAACACTGAAGCTTTCTTT
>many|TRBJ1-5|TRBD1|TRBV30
CAWSADRGNQPQHF
TGTGCCTGGAGCGCGGACAGGGGCAATCAGCCCCAGCATTTT
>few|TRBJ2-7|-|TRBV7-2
CASSLAIRQPYEQYF
TGTGCCAGCAGCTTAGCTATCCGACAACCCTACGAGCAGTACTTC
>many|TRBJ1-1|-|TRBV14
CASRRGLNTEAFF
TGTGCCAGCAGACGGGGCCTGAACACTGAAGCTTTCTTT
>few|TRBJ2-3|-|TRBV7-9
CASSLATVTDTQYF
TGTGCCAGCAGCTTAGCGACGGTTACAGATACGCAGTATTTT
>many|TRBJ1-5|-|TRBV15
CATSESLNQPQHF
TGTGCCACCAGCGAGTCTTTGAATCAGCCCCAGCATTTT